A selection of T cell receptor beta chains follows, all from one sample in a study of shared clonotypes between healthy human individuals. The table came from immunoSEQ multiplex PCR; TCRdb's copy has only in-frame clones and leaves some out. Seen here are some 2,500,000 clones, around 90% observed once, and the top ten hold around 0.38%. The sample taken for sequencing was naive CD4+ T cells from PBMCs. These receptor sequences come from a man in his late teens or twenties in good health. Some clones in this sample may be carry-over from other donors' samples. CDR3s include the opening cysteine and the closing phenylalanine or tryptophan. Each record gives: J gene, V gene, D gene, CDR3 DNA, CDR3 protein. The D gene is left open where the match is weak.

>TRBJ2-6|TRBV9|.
TGTGCCAGCAGCGTAGGAAGTGGGGCCAACGTCCTGACTTTC
CASSVGSGANVLTF
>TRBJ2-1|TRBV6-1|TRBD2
TGTGCCACCCTAAGGGAGGGCTCCTACAATGAGCAGTTCTTC
CATLREGSYNEQFF
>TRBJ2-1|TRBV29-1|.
TGCAGCGTTGCACGGACGGTAAACCCCAATGAGCAGTTCTTC
CSVARTVNPNEQFF
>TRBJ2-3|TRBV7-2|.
TGTGCCAGCAGCGTACAGGTGACAGATACGCAGTATTTT
CASSVQVTDTQYF
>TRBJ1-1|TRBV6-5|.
TGTGCCAGCAGTTACGGGACGGCAGGGCTGAACACTGAAGCTTTCTTT
CASSYGTAGLNTEAFF
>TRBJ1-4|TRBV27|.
TGTGCCAGCAGTATAAAGACGGCCGGTGAAAAACTGTTTTTT
CASSIKTAGEKLFF
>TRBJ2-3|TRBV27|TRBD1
TGTGCCAGCAGGGGGGACAGTTTGCCCCCAGATACGCAGTATTTT
CASRGDSLPPDTQYF
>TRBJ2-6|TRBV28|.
TGTGCCAGCAACCCTCGGATGGCTGGGGCCAACGTCCTGACTTTC
CASNPRMAGANVLTF
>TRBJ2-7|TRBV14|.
TGTGCCAGCAGCCAAGTCAAAGCGACGGGACTCCTTTTC
CASSQVKATGLLF
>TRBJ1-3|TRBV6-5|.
TGTGCCAGCAGTTCCCGGTTCTCTGGAAACACCATATATTTT
CASSSRFSGNTIYF
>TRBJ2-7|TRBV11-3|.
TGTGCCAGCAGCCTAGGGTTGAGCTCCTACGAGCAGTACTTC
CASSLGLSSYEQYF
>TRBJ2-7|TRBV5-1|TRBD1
TGCGCCAGCAGCTTGGAAGGGGGCGGCTCCTACGAGCAGTACTTC
CASSLEGGGSYEQYF
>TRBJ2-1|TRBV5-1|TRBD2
TGCGCCAGCAGCCCAAACGCACTAGCGGTCAATGAGCAGTTCTTC
CASSPNALAVNEQFF
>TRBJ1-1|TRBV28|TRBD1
TGTGCCAGCAGTCTACGACAGGGGGGTTTAGTCGCTCTCTTT
CASSLRQGGLVALF
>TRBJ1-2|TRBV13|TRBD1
TGTGCCAGCAGACAAACAGGGGGTTTCTATGGCTACACCTTC
CASRQTGGFYGYTF